Included here is one T cell receptor (beta chain) sequence, with context. The data belong to a study of blood T cell repertoires in COVID-19. Study information: Acute and convalescent COVID-19 specimens originated in the United States, Italy and Spain. PBMCs, B-cell-depleted T cells, or T cells were the source of the cDNA or gDNA that made up the material.

Sequencing was performed with immunoSEQ multiplex PCR; in TCRdb, only in-frame clones are kept and a portion is missing. This sample has tens of thousands of clones, with more than 75% found just once. The CDR3 is 16 residues long. Germline V CDR1 and CDR2: SGHRS, YFSETQ. V dropped 4 bases and J dropped 4; count of bases not matched to a gene: 10. What was sequenced was peripheral blood. The chain is built from TRBV5-1 and TRBJ2-5, with 10 bases identical to TRBD2. The receptor was isolated from a human donor in a cohort sampled during active COVID-19. In nucleotides, the CDR3 is TGCGCCAGCAGCGGTACTAGCGGGATAGCGGCAGAGACCCAGTACTTC. Amino acids: CASSGTSGIAAETQYF.